This T cell receptor (beta chain) stems from a study of T cell repertoires in cytomegalovirus infection. Study details: In public TCR beta signatures, there were indications of both CMV infection and matching HLA type.

TCRdb re-derived calls from the reads in MiXCR, one entry per CDR3 protein. The profile covers about 68,000 distinct CDR3 sequences, with under 25% appearing a single time and 60% to 85% taken by the ten largest. As to this clonotype: Antigen: not known.

The CDR3 runs to 15 residues. Trimming pared 5 bases from V and 1 base from J, leaving 14 bases between. Germline lookup yields CDR1 SGHVS and CDR2 FQNEAQ. Sequenced material: PBMCs, sequenced either directly or after in vitro stimulation (not recorded which). The sequence was collected from a human donor in good health (CMV status not recorded). Some clones in this sample may be carry-over from other donors' samples. V and J are TRBV7-8 and TRBJ1-1; D remains unclear. This chain's CDR3 is CASSQSGKSNTEAFF. The CDR3 coding sequence is TGTGCCAGCAGCCAGAGTGGAAAATCGAACACTGAAGCTTTCTTT.